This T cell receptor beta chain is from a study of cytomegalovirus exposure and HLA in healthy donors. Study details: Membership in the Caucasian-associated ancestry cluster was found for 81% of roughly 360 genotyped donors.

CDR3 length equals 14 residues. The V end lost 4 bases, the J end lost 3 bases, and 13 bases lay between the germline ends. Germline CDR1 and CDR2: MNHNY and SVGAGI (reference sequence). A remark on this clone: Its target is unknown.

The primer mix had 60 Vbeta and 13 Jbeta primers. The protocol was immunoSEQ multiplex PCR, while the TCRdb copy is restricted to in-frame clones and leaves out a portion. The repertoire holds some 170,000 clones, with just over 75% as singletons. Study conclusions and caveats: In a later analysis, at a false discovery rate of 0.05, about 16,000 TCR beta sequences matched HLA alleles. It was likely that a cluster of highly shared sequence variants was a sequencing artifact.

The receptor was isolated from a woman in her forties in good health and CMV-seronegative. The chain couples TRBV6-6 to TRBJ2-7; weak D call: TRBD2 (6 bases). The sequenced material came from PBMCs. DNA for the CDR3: TGTGCCAGCAGTTCGCCGGGAGTCCGCTACGAGCAGTACTTC. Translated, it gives CASSSPGVRYEQYF.